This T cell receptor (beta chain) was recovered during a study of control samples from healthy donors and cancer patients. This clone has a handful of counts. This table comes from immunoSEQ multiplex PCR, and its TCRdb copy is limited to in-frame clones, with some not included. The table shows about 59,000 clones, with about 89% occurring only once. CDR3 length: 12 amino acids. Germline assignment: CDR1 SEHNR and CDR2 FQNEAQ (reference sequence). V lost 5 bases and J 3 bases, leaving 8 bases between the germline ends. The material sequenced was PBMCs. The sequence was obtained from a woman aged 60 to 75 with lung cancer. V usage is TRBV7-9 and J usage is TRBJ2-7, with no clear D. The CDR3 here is CASSAGYYEQYF. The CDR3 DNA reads TGTGCCAGCAGCGCCGGGTACTACGAGCAGTACTTC.